This entry describes one T cell receptor beta chain. The specificity of this receptor is unknown. Per-nucleotide qualities are absent, and no much larger clonotype sits a single base away. Including the terminal cysteine and phenylalanine, the CDR3 comprises 13 residues. Only the CDR3 portion is preserved as DNA: 39 bases, with reading frame beginning at the first base. V drops 0 bases and J drops 5 bases, leaving 8 bases in between. The germline V gene encodes CDR1 GTSNPN and CDR2 SVGIG (reference sequence). The cohort was made up of approximately 670 healthy bone marrow donors. All cohort members were sampled while nominally healthy, although unrecorded immune exposures were likely present. The donor was CMV seropositive and was included in the group of about 290 seropositive cohort members. Each donor provided a peripheral blood sample, and peripheral blood mononuclear cells were used for TCR beta sequencing. The Qiagen DNeasy Blood Extraction Kit was used to extract genomic DNA from the blood cell samples.

This specimen belongs to a study of cytomegalovirus exposure and HLA in healthy donors listed by TCRdb under 2017. Background on the whole study: According to an earlier analysis of several hundred of the donors, some 180 million T cells yielded over 100 million unique TCR beta sequences and 250 to 350 Gb of sequence data. Roughly 300 gigabases of sequencing data and tens of millions of unique TCR sequences were included in an early release covering 550 to 650 HLA-typed donors. Among the roughly 380 genotyped donors, more than 70% belonged to the genetic ancestry cluster associated with self-reported Caucasian donors. The aim of the study was to test whether cataloging public T cell receptors could identify signatures of past pathogen exposure. Using immunosequencing, the study profiled T cell repertoires from about 650 subjects and related those repertoires to cytomegalovirus serostatus. Besides the first cohort of approximately 670 subjects, a separate validation cohort made up of 95 to 150 different subjects was used. To predict cytomegalovirus infection status, the study combined high-throughput TCR immunosequencing, statistical association of individual TCRs with disease status, and machine learning. A later analysis re-examined previously published TCR beta repertoires from 500 to 700 donors and added high-resolution HLA genotyping to investigate patterns of TCR occurrence. Rather than using new phenotypic data, the later analysis identified candidate immune exposures from TCR beta sequences and from how often those sequences occurred across donors. To decide whether each TCR beta V gene segment behaved as functional or pseudogenic, an earlier analysis of some 570 of the donors relied on high-throughput TCR beta sequencing. Alongside the repertoire data, information on donor age, sex, ethnicity and CMV serostatus was compiled. Genome-wide SNP genotypes for about 55% of the roughly 670 donors were used in a later genetic analysis, which treated that subset as a discovery cohort. Every discovery cohort repertoire had been produced on one sequencing platform. Both class I and class II loci were covered by HLA typing, at four-digit resolution. Typing coverage varied by locus: about 620-630 donors for A, B, C, DRB1 and DQB1; approximately 500 for DQA1; some 610 for DPA1; around 490 for DPB1. A handful of DR-DQ haplotypes were handled as single units for association and clustering because linkage in the cohort was strong. Among roughly 370 genotyped donors of the cohort, an average of approximately 250,000 unique TCR beta nucleotide sequences were sequenced per donor, roughly 20% of them non-productive. The research as a whole found: In both the original and validation cohorts, the classifier was reported to diagnose cytomegalovirus status with high specificity and sensitivity. Because counts were too low, some 16 rarely observed V segments, including chromosome 9 orphons, were excluded from the earlier analysis of 587 of the donors. Three of the identified cytomegalovirus-associated TCR beta chains were confirmed in vitro to be specific for cytomegalovirus antigens. A later analysis reported that several top co-occurrence clusters appeared linked to parvovirus B19, influenza, CMV and Epstein-Barr virus. An earlier analysis of roughly 570 of the donors showed that most TCR beta V segments appeared in productive rearrangements either about 87% or about 30% of the time, which broadly matched IMGT annotations. Linkage disequilibrium might explain the correlated functional status among segregating V segments, but an unknown experimental factor could not be ruled out. CMV serostatus was the only immune exposure information available for the cohort. This cohort had only TCR beta chains sequenced, and the lack of alpha or paired-chain data limited which features could be detected. Roughly uniform sequencing depth across donors was assumed in presence/absence analyses, although this assumption may not hold. The study listed 150 to 200 TCR beta chains as associated with cytomegalovirus. A further reported finding was that TCR beta sequences accurately predicted the HLA-A and HLA-B alleles for most subjects in the first cohort. Compared with equally common non-associated chains, HLA-associated TCR beta chains in a later analysis were more clonally expanded and had lower generation probabilities. Some IMGT-functional V segments, including TRBV6-2 and TRBV6-3, could not be distinguished by the 87-base-pair reads and were therefore excluded. Most CMV-associated TCR beta chains appeared to be HLA-restricted in a later analysis, and the HLA associations seemed to be driven largely by CMV exposure. Compared with the roughly 670-donor mean, donors in an Asian-associated ancestry cluster had fewer N-insertions in productive TCRs, according to a later genetic analysis. A cluster of highly shared sequence variants was judged likely to be a technical artifact of the sequencing pipeline. Specific HLA alleles were associated with 15,000 to 20,000 TCR beta sequences at a false discovery rate of 0.05 in a later analysis. The authors suggested that the approach could potentially be generalized to other disease states and immunological phenotypes. Because HLA typing was unavailable for some donors at each locus, only the typed subset was used in association tests. A later genetic analysis associated a missense DCLRE1C variant with V-gene and J-gene trimming of TCR beta chains, and an independent cohort replicated the association. In a later analysis, TCR association rates were found to vary across HLA loci, with the most associated TCRs seen for DRB1 alleles and the fewest for HLA-C alleles. While some public TCRs were present in many individuals, most TCR sequences turned up only very rarely across donors. When HLA alleles, especially DR and DQ, strongly co-occurred, TCR associations were difficult to assign to individual alleles.

The library was obtained by the immunoSEQ multiplex PCR assay. A mixture of 60 forward primers for TCR Vbeta segments and 13 reverse primers for TCR Jbeta segments was used in the multiplex PCR. Amplification of the CDR3 region of rearranged TCR beta genes was performed with a multiplex PCR assay on genomic DNA. The Illumina HiSeq System was used to sequence the amplified TCR beta libraries as 87-base-pair reads. The original pipeline was this. In a later analysis, approximately 74 million unique TCR beta chains were counted across the roughly 610 repertoires, and around 10 million of these chains were shared by at least two donors. A nearest-neighbor algorithm error-corrected the raw reads and collapsed the reads into unique sequences, merging closely related sequences to remove PCR and sequencing errors. CDR3 sequences were aligned to IMGT reference sequences to assign V, D and J gene segments. For a sequence to be retained, at least a six-nucleotide match to both a V gene segment and a J gene segment was required. Rearrangements were called productive when the CDR3 lacked stop codons and stayed in frame with V and J; all others were non-productive. Following IMGT convention, CDR3 was defined as the stretch from the second conserved V-encoded cysteine up to the conserved J-encoded phenylalanine. The earlier analysis of about 620 of the donors excluded sequences that lacked an unambiguous match to a single V gene segment. An earlier analysis of 587 of the donors called V segments functional above 56.7% productive rearrangements and segregating when the between-donor standard deviation exceeded 5%. A statistical classification framework was built to diagnose cytomegalovirus status from the catalog of TCR beta chain sequences. A later analysis assigned V and J genes by comparing TCR nucleotide sequences with IMGT/GENE-DB human TR gene sequences. The TCRdist pipeline was used in a later analysis to assign CDR3 sequences and most-parsimonious VDJ recombination scenarios. In a later analysis, every TCR beta chain was defined by the combination of its CDR3 amino acid sequence and its V-gene family, and reads without a unique V-gene family were dropped. A later analysis removed roughly 590 highly shared, low-generation-probability nucleotide sequences to deal with suspected cross-contamination and a sequencing artifact. For each public chain, a later analysis derived a clonal expansion index from normalized ranks of inferred template counts within each repertoire. A later analysis computed generation probabilities with a VDJ recombination model fitted to out-of-frame rearrangements, and checked the results against IGoR. A later analysis scored TCR-TCR, TCR-HLA and TCR-CMV co-occurrence with hypergeometric tests, applying a repertoire-size bias correction to TCR pairs. False discovery rates were estimated in a later analysis by permuting HLA or CMV assignments 20 times. In a later analysis, co-occurring TCRs were grouped using DBSCAN, with TCRdist sequence similarity added in when clustering inside HLA-allele-positive subsets. Co-occurrence clustering excluded repertoires with fewer than 30,000 or more than 120,000 public chains, plus five with anomalous nucleotide sharing. In TCRdb, the immuneACCESS table is reduced to in-frame sequences with V and J assigned. These tables do not hold every clone; where another copy was compared, an unresolved V gene accounts for under half, and the others remain unexplained. V, J and clone size are taken as reported in that table, and D and trimming were inferred from the DNA itself. Counted in this sample were about 110,000 clones; around two thirds of them appeared once. The top ten hold 14% of the sample.

This TCR was recovered from a woman aged 40 to 50 in good health and CMV-seropositive. In this chain, TRBV30 is recombined with TRBJ1-5, and TRBD1 may be the D gene, going by 5 matching bases. Specimen: PBMCs. The CDR3 has the sequence CAWSVGGDQPQHF. The DNA is TGTGCCTGGAGTGTGGGGGGGGATCAGCCCCAGCATTTT.